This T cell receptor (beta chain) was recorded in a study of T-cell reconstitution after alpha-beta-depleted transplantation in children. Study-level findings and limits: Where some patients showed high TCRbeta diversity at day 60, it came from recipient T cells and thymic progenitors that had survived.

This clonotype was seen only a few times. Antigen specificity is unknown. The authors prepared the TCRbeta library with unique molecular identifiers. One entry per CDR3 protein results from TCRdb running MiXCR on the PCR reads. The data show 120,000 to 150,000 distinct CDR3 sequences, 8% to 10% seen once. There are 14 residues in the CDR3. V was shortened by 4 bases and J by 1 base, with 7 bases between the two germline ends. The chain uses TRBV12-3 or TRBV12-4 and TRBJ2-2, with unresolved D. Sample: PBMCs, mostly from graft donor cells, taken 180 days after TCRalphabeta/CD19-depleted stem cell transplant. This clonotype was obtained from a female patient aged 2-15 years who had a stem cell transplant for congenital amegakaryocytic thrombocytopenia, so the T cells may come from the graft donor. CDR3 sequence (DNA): TGTGCCAGCAGTTGGGTCAGGAACACCGGGGAGCTGTTTTTT. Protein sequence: CASSWVRNTGELFF.